This TCR beta chain stems from a study of CD8 T cells in ankylosing spondylitis. Overall study results and limits: Seemingly distinctive of ankylosing spondylitis blood was a TCR beta motif formed by eight highly homologous variants. Matched synovial fluid from ankylosing spondylitis patients was reported to be enriched for disease-linked clones.

The CDR3 consists of 18 residues. The V and J ends lost 5 bases and 7 bases respectively, with 28 bases between them. CDR1 and CDR2 (germline): SGHRS, YFSETQ. This clonotype has ten or more counts. Its antigen is not identified. TCRdb fed the 5' RACE reads into MiXCR, producing one record per CDR3 protein. Found here are 300,000 to 400,000 distinct CDR3 sequences, approximately 10% of them singletons; the top ten hold 9.1%. Specimen: blood, either unsorted or a sorted T cell fraction (not recorded which). This rearrangement joins TRBV5-1 to TRBJ2-1, with D unresolved. This TCR was sampled from a female donor with ankylosing spondylitis or in good health (not recorded which). In DNA, the CDR3 is TGCGCCAGCAGACCGCTAGATTTTACCGACCGACGCTATAATGAGCAGTTCTTC. It specifies CASRPLDFTDRRYNEQFF.